These 13 T cell receptor beta chains came from one sample sequenced in a study of blood T cell repertoires in COVID-19. Assay used: immunoSEQ multiplex PCR; TCRdb lists only in-frame clones, some missing. The data show tens of thousands of clones, with about 76% seen just once and 25% to 30% held by the top ten. Sequencing was performed on peripheral blood. These receptors all come from a woman older than 75 with active or convalescent COVID-19.

The sample holds one count of this clone. The chain joins TRBV7-6 to TRBJ1-2; 10 positions agree with TRBD1. The CDR3 covers 18 residues. V lost 2 bases, J lost 2 bases, and 11 bases stayed unmatched. CDR1 is SGHVS and CDR2 is FNYEAQ in the germline V gene. This chain's CDR3 is CASSLSWGGTGANYGYTF. Here the CDR3 DNA reads TGTGCCAGCAGCTTAAGTTGGGGGGGGACAGGGGCCAACTATGGCTACACCTTC.

The chain uses TRBV7-8 and TRBJ1-1, with D possibly being TRBD1 (6 bases). V was shortened by 1 base and J by 1 base, with 10 bases between the two germline ends. This CDR3 comprises 15 residues. Germline assignment: CDR1 SGHVS and CDR2 FQNEAQ. DNA of the CDR3: TGTGCCAGCAGCTTAGACAGGGTGGGGAACACTGAAGCTTTCTTT. Its protein product is CASSLDRVGNTEAFF.

This chain uses TRBV7-8 with TRBJ2-5; 9 positions match TRBD2. Per the germline V gene, CDR1 is SGHVS and CDR2 is FQNEAQ. The CDR3 is 16 residues long. After removal of 6 bases from V and 9 bases from J, the junction contained 17 bases not matched to a gene. The CDR3 coding sequence is TGTGCCAGCAGTATAGAGGAACTAGCGGGCGCAGGGGCCCAGTACTTC. Its protein product is CASSIEELAGAGAQYF. Drawing the rest from reference TRBV7-8 and TRBJ2-5, the complete variable domain is GAGVSQSPRYKVAKRGQDVALRCDPISGHVSLFWYQQALGQGPEFLTYFQNEAQLDKSGLPSDRFFAERPEGSVSTLKIQRTQQEDSAVYLCASSIEELAGAGAQYFGPGTRLLVL.

The chain is built from TRBV2 and TRBJ1-4; D is ambiguous. Germline values: CDR1 SNHLY, CDR2 FYNNEI. Trimming took off 4 bases at V and 8 bases at J, with 8 bases between the two ends. The CDR3 runs 12 residues. The CDR3 sequence is CASSVKREKLFF. CDR3 DNA sequence: TGTGCCAGCAGTGTTAAGAGAGAAAAACTGTTTTTT.

Only one count was recorded for this clone. The rearrangement links TRBV6-1 to TRBJ2-2; D is undetermined. The CDR3 runs 14 residues. Germline CDR1 MNHNS, CDR2 SASEGT. V lost 3 bases and J lost 5, with 10 bases in between. CDR3 sequence reads: CASSDGLYTGELFF. CDR3 coding DNA: TGTGCCAGCAGTGATGGGCTCTATACCGGGGAGCTGTTTTTT.

This clone was observed a few times. The CDR3 coding sequence is TGTGCCAGCAGTGAACCCCCTTGGGACAGGGAGAATGGTGAAGCTTTCTTT. Its translation is CASSEPPWDRENGEAFF. The rearrangement links TRBV6-1 to TRBJ1-1; 9 bases agree with TRBD1. The CDR3 totals 17 residues. V gave up 2 bases and J gave up 7 bases; unmatched junction bases: 14. CDR1 is MNHNS and CDR2 is SASEGT in the germline V gene.

The chain is built from TRBV5-6 and TRBJ1-2; D is possibly TRBD1 (6 bases). Trimming took 5 bases from V and 4 from J, leaving 15 bases between them. CDR1 is SGHDT and CDR2 is YYEEEE in the germline V gene. The CDR3 contains 14 residues. The CDR3 DNA is TGTGCCAGCAGAAACAGGGAGTCGGGCTATGGCTACACCTTC. The encoded protein is CASRNRESGYGYTF.

This clone has only one observation. The CDR3 loop is CASSLVGAGSTDTQYF. CDR3 nucleotide sequence: TGTGCCAGCAGCCTGGTAGGAGCGGGGAGCACAGATACGCAGTATTTT. The V gene is TRBV7-2, the J gene TRBJ2-3; 7 nucleotides agree with TRBD2. CDR3 length: 16 residues. V lost 5 bases to trimming and J lost 0 bases; unmatched junction nucleotides: 8. From germline, CDR1 is SGHTA and CDR2 FQGNSA. The full variable domain, with the rest looked up from reference TRBV7-2 and TRBJ2-3, is GAGVSQSPSNKVTEKGKDVELRCDPISGHTALYWYRQSLGQGLEFLIYFQGNSAPDKSGLPSDRFSAERTGGSVSTLTIQRTQQEDSAVYLCASSLVGAGSTDTQYFGPGTRLTVL.

The CDR3 here is CASSLRTVTDGYTF. The CDR3 bases are TGTGCCAGCAGCCTACGGACAGTCACGGACGGCTACACCTTC. This chain connects TRBV7-2 to TRBJ1-2; possible D gene TRBD1, 6 bases. The germline V gene has CDR1 SGHTA and CDR2 FQGNSA. V was shortened by 5 bases and J by 8 bases, with 18 bases between the two germline ends. The CDR3 is 14 residues long.

The J gene is TRBJ2-1, the V gene TRBV7-2, with a tentative D call TRBD1 (5 bases). This CDR3 has 15 amino acids. Trimming took 2 bases from V and 3 from J, leaving 11 bases between them. In germline, CDR1 is SGHTA, CDR2 FQGNSA. The CDR3 sequence: CASSLSEGHYNEQFF. CDR3 sequence (DNA): TGTGCCAGCAGCTTATCGGAAGGACACTACAATGAGCAGTTCTTC.

The chain recombines TRBV7-9 with TRBJ1-1, with D unclear. Trimming shortened V by 2 bases and J by 7 bases, and 8 bases separated the two germline ends. The CDR3 contains 12 residues. Germline V CDR1 and CDR2: SEHNR, FQNEAQ (reference sequence). As DNA, the CDR3 is TGTGCCAGCAGCTTACTAGAGATTGAAGCTTTCTTT. This translates into CASSLLEIEAFF.

V usage is TRBV7-2 and J usage is TRBJ1-2; D is unresolved. CDR1 is SGHTA and CDR2 is FQGNSA in the germline V gene. Trimming cost V 1 base and J 7 bases, with 16 bases left between them. This CDR3 comprises 15 residues. CDR3 sequence reads: CASSLDPLWASGYTF. CDR3 sequence (DNA): TGTGCCAGCAGCTTAGATCCCCTTTGGGCCTCTGGCTACACCTTC.

V usage is TRBV5-1 and J usage is TRBJ1-4; 8 bases line up with TRBD1. The trim removed 0 bases at V and 7 bases at J, leaving 2 bases unmatched. This CDR3 is 14 amino acids long. Germline CDR1 SGHRS, CDR2 YFSETQ. The CDR3 sequence: CASSLGQGFEKLFF. In DNA, the CDR3 is TGCGCCAGCAGCTTGGGACAGGGGTTTGAAAAACTGTTTTTT.